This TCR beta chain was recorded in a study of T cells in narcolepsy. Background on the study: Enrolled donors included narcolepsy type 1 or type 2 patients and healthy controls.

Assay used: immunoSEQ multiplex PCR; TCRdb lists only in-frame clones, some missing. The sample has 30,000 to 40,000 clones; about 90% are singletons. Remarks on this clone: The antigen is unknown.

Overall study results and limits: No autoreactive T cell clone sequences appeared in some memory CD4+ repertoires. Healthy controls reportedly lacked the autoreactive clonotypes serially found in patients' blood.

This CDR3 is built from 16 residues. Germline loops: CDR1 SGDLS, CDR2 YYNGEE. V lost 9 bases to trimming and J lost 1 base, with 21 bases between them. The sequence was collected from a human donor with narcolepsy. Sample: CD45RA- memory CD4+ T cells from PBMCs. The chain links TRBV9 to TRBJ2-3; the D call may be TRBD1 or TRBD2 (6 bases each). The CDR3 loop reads CATSRSGGGGTDTQYF. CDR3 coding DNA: TGTGCCACTTCGAGAAGTGGGGGCGGGGGCACAGATACGCAGTATTTT.